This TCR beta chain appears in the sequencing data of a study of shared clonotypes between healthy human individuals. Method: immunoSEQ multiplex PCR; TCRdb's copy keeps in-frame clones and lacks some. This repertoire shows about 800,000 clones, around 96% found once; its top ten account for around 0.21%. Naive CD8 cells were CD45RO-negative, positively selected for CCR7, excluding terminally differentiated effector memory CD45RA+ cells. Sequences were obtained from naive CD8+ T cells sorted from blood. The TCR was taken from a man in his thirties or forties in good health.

This CDR3 is CAWSFPLQGYNEQFF. The CDR3 DNA reads TGTGCCTGGAGTTTCCCCCTCCAGGGATACAATGAGCAGTTCTTC. The chain carries TRBV30 and TRBJ2-1, with a tentative D call TRBD1 (5 bases). Trimming removed 2 bases from V and 4 bases from J, with 15 bases in between. Germline assignment: CDR1 GTSNPN and CDR2 SVGIG (reference sequence). The CDR3 consists of 15 residues.